The clone carrying this T cell receptor (beta chain) occurred once. Here immunoSEQ multiplex PCR was the method, and the copy in TCRdb shows in-frame clones only, minus some. The table lists roughly 60,000 clones, 75% to 90% of them singletons, with over 4.5% in the top ten. This entry is derived from a study of technical replicates of blood from a handful of donors. The V end was cut by 4 bases, the J end by 3 bases, with 10 bases between. Germline CDR1 reads MNHNY; CDR2 reads SVGAGI (reference sequence). The CDR3 contains 14 residues. The rearrangement uses TRBV6-6 and TRBJ1-5; tentatively, D is TRBD1 (5 bases). This receptor was obtained from a human donor in good health. Some clones in this sample may be carry-over from other donors' samples. Sequencing input: PBMCs. The CDR3 here is CASSWAGPNQPQHF. The CDR3 DNA is TGTGCCAGCAGTTGGGCGGGACCCAATCAGCCCCAGCATTTT.